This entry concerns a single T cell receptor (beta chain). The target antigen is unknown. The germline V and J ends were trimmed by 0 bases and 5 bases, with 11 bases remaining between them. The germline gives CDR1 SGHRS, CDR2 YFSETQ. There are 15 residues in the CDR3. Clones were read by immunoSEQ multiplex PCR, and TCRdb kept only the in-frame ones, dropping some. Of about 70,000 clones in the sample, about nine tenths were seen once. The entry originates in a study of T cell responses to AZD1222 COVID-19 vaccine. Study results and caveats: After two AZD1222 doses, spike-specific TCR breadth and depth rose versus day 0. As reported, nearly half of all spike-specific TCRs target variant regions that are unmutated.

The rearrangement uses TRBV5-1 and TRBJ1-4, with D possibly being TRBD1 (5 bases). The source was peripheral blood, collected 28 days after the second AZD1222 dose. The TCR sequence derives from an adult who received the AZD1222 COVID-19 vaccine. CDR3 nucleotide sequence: TGCGCCAGCAGCTTGGTGGATCCAGGGAATGAAAAACTGTTTTTT. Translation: CASSLVDPGNEKLFF.